This T cell receptor (beta chain) was sequenced in a study of regulatory T cells in long-lasting Graves disease. The CDR3 spans 10 residues. The germline gives CDR1 DFQATT, CDR2 SNEGSKA (reference sequence). The time point was: newly diagnosed GD, antithyroid drugs for less than 3 months. RNA from PBMCs was the source of the TCR library. Through Arm-PCR of CDR3 regions and iRepertoire HTBI primers, TCR beta libraries were built. TCRdb used MiXCR to reprocess the multiplex PCR reads, holding one entry per CDR3 protein. The sample holds about 620,000 distinct CDR3 sequences, roughly 15% seen once. The sample holds many counts of this clonotype. The target antigen is unknown. Germline and junction disagree at one end, which may indicate a read error. Study results and limitations: Favored gene segments in persistent disease were TRBV28, TRBJ1-2 and TRBJ2-5. Graves' patients with persistent disease showed TCR diversity lower than patients newly diagnosed.

These same records also appear under a second study, on T cells in Graves' hyperthyroidism and ophthalmopathy. That report adds: Ophthalmopathy was predicted by the model a median of about six months ahead of onset.

The clonotype was recovered from a woman in her 30s with Graves disease. The sequencing here drew on peripheral blood mononuclear cells (PBMCs), taken at new diagnosis, from a patient treated with antithyroid drugs. V and J are TRBV20-1 and TRBJ1-2; maybe TRBD1 (5 bases). The CDR3 spells CIVTTDGDPF. The CDR3 DNA reads as TGCATCGTTACTACGGACGGGGACCCGTTC.